The 25 T cell receptor beta chains reported below all come from one sample, sequenced in a study of blood T cells in healthy people across ages. A second 7 to 11 cycle PCR used barcoded and J-beta primers. TCRdb reprocessed the 5' RACE reads with MiXCR, giving one entry per CDR3 protein. The sample shows hundreds of thousands of distinct CDR3 sequences, about 51% of them seen only once. Sample: blood. Receptors originate from a woman aged 80 or over in good health.

This clonotype showed up many times. The V gene is TRBV12-3 or TRBV12-4, the J gene TRBJ1-1, with 9 bases lining up with TRBD1. The ends lost 1 base at V and 3 bases at J; junction bases unmatched: 0. This CDR3 has 14 amino acids. The DNA of the CDR3 is TGTGCCAGCAGTTTAGGGACAGGGGACACTGAAGCTTTCTTT. This translates into CASSLGTGDTEAFF.

About this clonotype itself: This may stem from a read error, because a much larger clone lies one nucleotide away. The rearrangement uses TRBV28 and TRBJ2-1; D is uncertain. Trimming removed 3 bases from V and 10 bases from J, with 10 bases in between. The CDR3 is made up of 12 amino acids. Germline CDR1 and CDR2: MDHEN and SYDVKM. CDR3 DNA: TGTGCCAGCAGTTTTCTGAGCTACGAGCAGTTCTTC. It yields the protein CASSFLSYEQFF.

The gene calls are TRBV29-1 and TRBJ2-7; TRBD1 matches 8 bases. The germline CDR1 and CDR2 sequences are SQVTM and ANQGSEA. Losses at the gene ends were 6 bases for V and 3 bases for J; bases not matched to a gene: 7. This CDR3 has 13 residues. Written as DNA, the CDR3 is TGCAGCGTCCTGGACAGGGCGAGCTACGAGCAGTACTTC. Translating gives CSVLDRASYEQYF.

The rearrangement links TRBV12-3 or TRBV12-4 to TRBJ2-3; D gene ambiguous. CDR3 size: 12 residues. Trimming shortened V by 6 bases and J by 0 bases, and 4 bases separated the two germline ends. The DNA for the CDR3 is TGTGCCAGCAGAATGAGCACAGATACGCAGTATTTT. Translating it yields CASRMSTDTQYF.

This clonotype was observed at least ten times. The chain uses TRBV2 and TRBJ2-1; D gene ambiguous. CDR3 length equals 14 residues. The V gene's germline CDR1 is SNHLY and CDR2 FYNNEI. Between the trimmed V and J ends, which lost 3 bases and 0 bases, there was a span of 6 bases. The CDR3 DNA reads as TGTGCCAGCAGTGATATGGCCTCCTACAATGAGCAGTTCTTC. Encoded protein: CASSDMASYNEQFF.

This clonotype was observed at least ten times. The rearrangement joins TRBV9 to TRBJ2-3; D remains unclear. V lost 7 bases, J lost 0 bases, and 15 bases lay in between. The CDR3 has 15 residues. Germline V gene lookup returns CDR1 SGDLS and CDR2 YYNGEE. This chain's CDR3 is CASEFGQSSTDTQYF. The DNA of the CDR3 is TGTGCCAGCGAATTTGGGCAGTCTAGCACAGATACGCAGTATTTT.

This chain joins TRBV5-1 and TRBJ2-1; 7 bases fit TRBD2. Per germline, CDR1 SGHRS and CDR2 YFSETQ. V gave up 0 bases and J gave up 4 bases; unmatched junction bases: 7. The CDR3 loop spans 16 amino acids. Here the CDR3 DNA reads TGCGCCAGCAGCTTGGGTGACAGCGGGGATTACAATGAGCAGTTCTTC. This encodes CASSLGDSGDYNEQFF.

Concerning this clonotype: This could be a read error, since a much larger clone is one nucleotide away. The V and J genes are TRBV10-3 and TRBJ2-5; no clear D. Germline V lookup: CDR1 ENHRY, CDR2 SYGVKD. The V end lost 11 bases, the J end lost 11 bases, and 24 bases lay between the germline ends. The CDR3 contains 13 residues. The CDR3 DNA reads TGTGCCTCATGTCCAGAGCCCCTGGATGAGCAGTACTTC. This translates into CASCPEPLDEQYF.

This clonotype was recorded at least ten times. The chain carries TRBV20-1 and TRBJ1-2, with D maybe TRBD1 (5 bases). The ends were cut back, 3 bases at V and 0 bases at J, with 17 bases in the middle. The CDR3 length is 16 residues. The germline gives CDR1 DFQATT, CDR2 SNEGSKA (reference sequence). In nucleotides, the CDR3 is TGCAGTGCTAGGTCGGCCGGGACCCAAGCTAACTATGGCTACACCTTC. Its translation is CSARSAGTQANYGYTF.

A remark on this clonotype: Sequence at one end of the junction differs from germline and may be a read error. In nucleotides, the CDR3 is TGTGCCAGCAGTAGGGGGACGGCTTCTGGGGCCAACATCCTGACTTTC. Its protein is CASSRGTASGANILTF. This sequence joins TRBV6-1 and TRBJ2-6, with D tentatively TRBD1 (6 bases). The germline V gene has CDR1 MNHNS and CDR2 SASEGT. The CDR3 has 16 residues.

This chain links TRBV7-6 with TRBJ1-6, with D possibly matching TRBD1 (6 bases). CDR1 is SGHVS, CDR2 FNYEAQ, per germline. Between the trimmed V and J ends, which lost 6 bases and 9 bases, there was a span of 21 bases. There are 16 residues in the CDR3. CDR3 sequence: CASSRGRPQQSSPLHF. The CDR3 coding sequence is TGTGCCAGCAGTAGGGGGAGGCCCCAACAATCTTCACCCCTCCACTTT.

The rearrangement links TRBV20-1 to TRBJ2-1; no firm D call. The CDR3 is made up of 15 amino acids. Germline V gene data show CDR1 as DFQATT and CDR2 as SNEGSKA (reference sequence). V was cut by 0 bases and J by 0 bases, with 9 bases left in between. The CDR3 DNA follows: TGCAGTGCTAGAGACCCAGCGAGCTCCTACAATGAGCAGTTCTTC. It codes for CSARDPASSYNEQFF.

This clonotype was seen many times. V and J are TRBV5-1 and TRBJ2-1; D unresolved. CDR1 and CDR2 (germline): SGHRS, YFSETQ. This CDR3 contains 15 residues. V was trimmed by 1 base and J by 0 bases, leaving 8 bases between them. The CDR3: CASSLQTFSYNEQFF. As DNA, the CDR3 is TGCGCCAGCAGCTTGCAGACCTTCTCCTACAATGAGCAGTTCTTC.

The rearrangement uses TRBV3-1 and TRBJ1-5; D not certain. The V end was cut by 0 bases, the J end by 3 bases, with 9 bases between. Per germline, CDR1 LGHDT and CDR2 YNNKEL (reference sequence). The CDR3 sequence is 15 residues long. This chain's CDR3 is CASSQDNRINQPQHF. In DNA, the CDR3 is TGTGCCAGCAGCCAAGACAACAGAATCAATCAGCCCCAGCATTTT.

This clonotype has at least ten counts. V gene TRBV28 combines with J gene TRBJ2-1; 7 nucleotides match TRBD2. From germline, CDR1 is MDHEN and CDR2 SYDVKM. The CDR3 loop spans 15 amino acids. Trimming took 4 bases from V and 5 from J; bases not matched to a gene: 8. The CDR3 reads CASSSPTSVDNEQFF. DNA of the CDR3: TGTGCCAGCAGTTCACCAACTAGCGTAGACAATGAGCAGTTCTTC.

As for this clonotype: This may be a read error: a much more frequent sequence differs by one nucleotide. V and J are TRBV6-6 and TRBJ1-1; the D is unclear. The length of the CDR3 is 14 residues. Germline CDR1 and CDR2: MNHNY and SVGAGI (reference sequence). CDR3 DNA: TGTGCCAGCAGCCGCCGGCAGTCGAACACTGGAGCTTTCTTT. Amino acid sequence: CASSRRQSNTGAFF.

The chain is built from TRBV24-1 and TRBJ2-1; no definite D call. V shed 9 bases and J shed 1 base, with 12 bases lying between them. In germline, CDR1 is KGHDR, CDR2 SFDVKD. This CDR3 is 14 amino acids long. The CDR3 coding sequence is TGTGCCACCTCCCCGACGGATTCCTACAATGAGCAGTTCTTC. Residues: CATSPTDSYNEQFF.

The chain links TRBV4-1 to TRBJ2-2; tentatively, D is TRBD2 (6 bases). From germline, CDR1 is MGHRA and CDR2 YSYEKL. V was pared by 3 bases and J by 4 bases, with 12 bases between. This CDR3 is 15 amino acids long. The CDR3 DNA reads as TGCGCCAGCAGCCAGGAATCTAGCGCCACCGGGGAGCTGTTTTTT. Translated: CASSQESSATGELFF.

This clonotype showed up many times. The chain joins TRBV2 to TRBJ2-1; 10 bases match TRBD2. CDR1 SNHLY and CDR2 FYNNEI come from the germline V gene. CDR3 length: 14 amino acids. Germline trimming cut 7 bases from V and 5 bases from J; bases unmatched to any gene: 5. CDR3 coding DNA: TGTGCCAGCATTTGGCTAGCGGGAGACAATGAGCAGTTCTTC. Translation: CASIWLAGDNEQFF.

The sample holds many counts of this clonotype. The gene calls are TRBV29-1 and TRBJ1-1, with a possible D match to TRBD1 (6 bases). Germline CDR1 reads SQVTM; CDR2 reads ANQGSEA. The CDR3 runs 13 residues. Trimming shortened V by 8 bases and J by 5 bases, and 18 bases separated the two germline ends. The CDR3 sequence: CSLQWGLGTEAFF. The CDR3 DNA is TGCAGCCTCCAGTGGGGGCTCGGGACTGAAGCTTTCTTT.

There are many counts of this clonotype. The chain links TRBV6-6 to TRBJ2-1; 11 nucleotides agree with TRBD2. Germline V gene sequence: CDR1 MNHNY, CDR2 SVGAGI (reference sequence). The length of the CDR3 is 12 residues. V lost 6 bases, J lost 10 bases, and 2 bases stayed unmatched. CDR3 DNA sequence: TGTGCCAGCAGCCGGACTAGCGGGGAGCAGTTCTTC. As protein: CASSRTSGEQFF.

This clonotype has at least ten counts. The chain uses TRBV20-1 and TRBJ1-1; tentatively, D is TRBD1 (5 bases). Germline V gene lookup returns CDR1 DFQATT and CDR2 SNEGSKA (reference sequence). The CDR3 extends over 13 amino acids. The V and J ends lost 4 bases and 1 base respectively, with 10 bases between them. CDR3 residues: CSAMDMKNTEAFF. The CDR3, as DNA: TGCAGTGCTATGGACATGAAGAACACTGAAGCTTTCTTT.

This clonotype was observed at least ten times. The DNA of the CDR3 is TGCAGTGCCCAGGGCAATGAGCAGTTCTTC. Protein sequence: CSAQGNEQFF. The chain couples TRBV20-1 to TRBJ2-1; D is possibly TRBD1 (5 bases). Trimming cost V 6 bases and J 6 bases, with 6 bases left between them. The length of the CDR3 is 10 residues. Germline assignment: CDR1 DFQATT and CDR2 SNEGSKA (reference sequence).

The V call is TRBV20-1, the J call TRBJ1-1; D is ambiguous. V was shortened by 0 bases and J by 8 bases, with 16 bases between the two germline ends. The CDR3 sequence is 14 residues long. Germline CDR1 is DFQATT and CDR2 is SNEGSKA (reference sequence). The DNA for the CDR3 is TGCAGTGCTAGAGAGCCAGACGACACGAGGGAAGCTTTCTTT. Translated: CSAREPDDTREAFF.

The CDR3 coding sequence is TGCGCCAGCAGCTTCCGGACTAGCGCTGGGGAGCAGTACTTC. It yields the protein CASSFRTSAGEQYF. The V and J genes are TRBV5-1 and TRBJ2-7, with 9 bases lining up with TRBD2. Germline V gives CDR1 SGHRS, CDR2 YFSETQ. Unmatched junction bases numbered 7, after V lost 2 bases and J lost 7 bases. The CDR3 extends over 14 amino acids.